This T cell receptor beta chain was sequenced during a study of spatial heterogeneity in lung cancer. At the level of the study: Detection of beta-chain sequences consistently exceeded that of alpha-chain sequences.

This clonotype was detected ten times or more. A single record per CDR3 protein comes from TCRdb applying MiXCR to the 5' RACE reads. The sample contains some 37,000 distinct CDR3 sequences, around 5.2% of which appear only once. Noted time point: sample taken at primary tumor resection. Unsorted whole RNA of tumor, nontumor lung or frozen PBMC was sequenced. The receptor was isolated from a female donor with early-stage non-small cell lung cancer. This material consisted of PBMCs, taken at surgery.

CDR3 region: CSARDSTPQGQDYGYTF. As DNA, the CDR3 is TGCAGTGCTAGAGACTCGACCCCCCAGGGTCAGGACTATGGCTACACCTTC. V usage is TRBV20-1 and J usage is TRBJ1-2, with D perhaps TRBD1 (5 bases). V lost 0 bases, J lost 3 bases, and 20 bases lay in between. Germline V gene lookup returns CDR1 DFQATT and CDR2 SNEGSKA (reference sequence). CDR3 length: 17 amino acids.